This T cell receptor beta chain was sequenced for a study of cytomegalovirus exposure and HLA in healthy donors. The wider study: Around 79 million unique TCRs, all from HLA-typed donors, were included in an early release of the data.

Study-wide findings and caveats: What TCR beta sequences reportedly achieved was accurate prediction of HLA-A and HLA-B alleles in most subjects. It was in a later analysis that TCR association rates were seen to vary by HLA locus, highest for DRB1 and lowest for HLA-C.

With 3 bases removed from V and 2 bases from J, the gap between germline ends came to 9 bases. Germline V gives CDR1 KGHSH, CDR2 LQKENI. The CDR3 runs to 14 residues. As to this clone: Antigen: not known.

60 Vbeta and 13 Jbeta primers were used in PCR. Only in-frame clones appear in the TCRdb table, and some are missing; sequencing was by immunoSEQ multiplex PCR. This sample contains some 30,000 clones. This TCR was recovered from a man aged 35 to 55 in good health and CMV-seronegative. Sample: PBMCs. This rearrangement joins TRBV18 to TRBJ2-3, with unresolved D. The CDR3 reads CASSPSAITDTQYF. The CDR3, as DNA: TGTGCCAGCTCACCGTCTGCGATCACAGATACGCAGTATTTT.